The 31 T cell receptor beta chains given below trace back to one sample, sequenced in a study of blood T cell repertoires in COVID-19. Generated by immunoSEQ multiplex PCR, the TCRdb table keeps only in-frame clones and is missing some. The table has fewer than 250,000 clones, 83% seen once. Sequences were obtained from peripheral blood. All receptors derive from a woman in her forties with active or convalescent COVID-19.

With regard to this clone: At one of its ends the junction is not consistent with the germline gene, which may arise from a read error. V gene TRBV30 combines with J gene TRBJ1-6; D is unclear. The CDR3 spans 11 residues. CDR1 is GTSNPN and CDR2 is SVGIG in the germline V gene (reference sequence). CDR3 DNA sequence: TGTGCCTGGAAGGAGGATTCGCCCCTCCACTTT. It codes for CAWKEDSPLHF.

The chain links TRBV9 to TRBJ1-3, with D unresolved. The germline CDR1 and CDR2 sequences are SGDLS and YYNGEE. Deletions cut 0 bases from V and 2 bases from J, with 12 bases between. This CDR3 spans 16 amino acids. CDR3: CASSVGGGLAGNTIYF. CDR3 bases: TGTGCCAGCAGCGTAGGGGGAGGGCTGGCTGGAAACACCATATATTTT.

This sequence joins TRBV19 and TRBJ1-2, with 7 bases that match TRBD1. V was clipped by 9 bases and J by 5 bases; unmatched bases: 12. Germline CDR1 LNHDA, CDR2 SQIVND (reference sequence). This CDR3 spans 14 amino acids. DNA for the CDR3: TGTGCCAGCCAAGGGACAGTAGAGGGGTATGGCTACACCTTC. This sequence encodes CASQGTVEGYGYTF.

The rearrangement uses TRBV18 and TRBJ1-2; a weak D match, TRBD1 (6 bases). This CDR3 has 15 amino acids. Trimming left V 3 bases short and J 7 bases short, with 18 bases between. Germline CDR1 KGHSH, CDR2 LQKENI. As DNA, the CDR3 is TGTGCCAGCTCACCCGACAGGCTGGATTCCGGTGGCTACACCTTC. Amino acids: CASSPDRLDSGGYTF. Full variable domain (remainder filled in from reference TRBV18 and TRBJ1-2): NAGVMQNPRHLVRRRGQEARLRCSPMKGHSHVYWYRQLPEEGLKFMVYLQKENIIDESGMPKERFSAEFPKEGPSILRIQQVVRGDSAAYFCASSPDRLDSGGYTFGSGTRLTVV.

Comments on this clone: In the same sample, other DNA sequences code for this CDR3. The chain joins TRBV9 to TRBJ1-1; 8 nucleotides align to TRBD1. V dropped 2 bases and J dropped 3; count of bases not matched to a gene: 0. The CDR3 is made up of 13 amino acids. Germline lookup yields CDR1 SGDLS and CDR2 YYNGEE. CDR3 region: CASSVGQDTEAFF. CDR3 in DNA: TGTGCCAGCAGCGTGGGACAGGACACTGAAGCTTTCTTT.

V gene TRBV7-9 combines with J gene TRBJ2-1, with TRBD2 matching over 13 bases. J lost 8 bases, V lost 6 bases, and 10 bases had no gene match. The CDR3 contains 16 residues. Germline lookup yields CDR1 SEHNR and CDR2 FQNEAQ (reference sequence). Here the CDR3 reads CASSRTSGRAGDEQFF. The CDR3 DNA follows: TGTGCCAGCAGTCGAACTAGCGGGAGGGCCGGGGATGAGCAGTTCTTC.

This chain joins TRBV19 and TRBJ1-2; 8 bases map to TRBD1. With V trimmed by 5 bases and J by 7 bases, 15 bases remained unmatched. The germline CDR1 and CDR2 sequences are LNHDA and SQIVND (reference sequence). This CDR3 region has 16 residues. The CDR3 sequence is CASSPDPRGRWGGYTF. The CDR3 bases are TGTGCCAGTAGTCCAGACCCCAGGGGGCGCTGGGGTGGCTACACCTTC.

The chain combines TRBV5-4 with TRBJ1-2; tentative D call: TRBD1 (6 bases). The V and J ends lost 6 bases and 12 bases respectively, with 24 bases between them. This CDR3 has 14 residues. Germline V gene data show CDR1 as SGHNT and CDR2 as YYREEE (reference sequence). CDR3 in amino acids: CASTPWGGESKNTF. CDR3 bases: TGTGCCAGCACCCCGTGGGGGGGCGAATCGAAGAACACCTTC.

V usage is TRBV14 and J usage is TRBJ2-3; D not resolved. The CDR3 has 12 amino acids. Trimming removed 1 base from V and 11 bases from J, with 10 bases in between. CDR1 is SGHDN, CDR2 FVKESK, per germline. The CDR3 protein is CASSQVPGLQYF. In nucleotides, the CDR3 is TGTGCCAGCAGCCAAGTGCCTGGCCTGCAGTATTTT.

This chain links TRBV3-1 (or the pseudogene TRBV3-2) with TRBJ1-1; the D gene is possibly TRBD1 (5 bases). The CDR3 length is 15 residues. Germline V gene sequence: CDR1 LGHDT, CDR2 YNNKEL (reference sequence). The V end lost 3 bases, the J end lost 3 bases, and 14 bases lay between the germline ends. This CDR3 is CASSQWGQGDTEAFF. The CDR3, as DNA: TGTGCCAGCAGCCAGTGGGGCCAAGGGGACACTGAAGCTTTCTTT.

The J gene is TRBJ2-3, the V gene TRBV30; 7 positions agree with TRBD1. Losses at the gene ends were 4 bases for V and 2 bases for J; bases not matched to a gene: 9. The CDR3 contains 15 residues. The germline CDR1 and CDR2 sequences are GTSNPN and SVGIG (reference sequence). The CDR3 nucleotides read TGTGCCTGGACACGACAGGGATTGTCCACAGATACGCAGTATTTT. It specifies CAWTRQGLSTDTQYF.

This sequence joins TRBV19 and TRBJ1-4; 7 bases map to TRBD1. The CDR3 totals 15 residues. CDR1 and CDR2 (germline): LNHDA, SQIVND (reference sequence). V lost 2 bases, J lost 2 bases, and 2 bases stayed unmatched. Written as DNA, the CDR3 is TGTGCCAGTAGTATACAGGGGGGCACTAATGAAAAACTGTTTTTT. This translates into CASSIQGGTNEKLFF.

J is TRBJ2-1 and V is TRBV6-2 or TRBV6-3; D perhaps matches TRBD2 (5 bases). V lost 4 bases to trimming and J lost 10 bases, with 11 bases between them. Germline lookup yields CDR1 MNHEY and CDR2 SVGEGT. CDR3 size: 12 residues. In nucleotides, the CDR3 is TGTGCCAGCAGTTTGGCCGAGGGAGAGCAGTTCTTC. Translating gives CASSLAEGEQFF.

The rearrangement links TRBV4-1 to TRBJ1-6; 7 nucleotides match TRBD1. CDR3 size: 16 residues. Per the germline V gene, CDR1 is MGHRA and CDR2 is YSYEKL. V dropped 0 bases and J dropped 5; count of bases not matched to a gene: 4. CDR3: CASSQDQGTDNSPLHF. The CDR3 DNA reads as TGCGCCAGCAGCCAAGATCAAGGGACAGATAATTCACCCCTCCACTTT.

This clone was seen a single time. The V call is TRBV5-1, the J call TRBJ1-3; D gene unclear. CDR1 SGHRS and CDR2 YFSETQ come from the germline V gene. The CDR3 consists of 14 residues. Trimming took off 0 bases at V and 2 bases at J, with 6 bases between the two ends. CDR3 in amino acids: CASSLAGAGNTIYF. The CDR3, as DNA: TGCGCCAGCAGCTTGGCGGGTGCTGGAAACACCATATATTTT.

This chain links TRBV4-2 with TRBJ1-3, with a weak D call TRBD1 (6 bases). The germline V and J ends were trimmed by 0 bases and 8 bases, with 17 bases remaining between them. CDR3 length: 16 amino acids. Germline V gives CDR1 LGHNA, CDR2 YNFKEQ. The CDR3 reads CASSQDWGFKGDTIYF. CDR3 coding DNA: TGTGCCAGCAGCCAAGATTGGGGGTTCAAGGGGGACACCATATATTTT.

V gene TRBV27 combines with J gene TRBJ1-4, with 9 bases lining up with TRBD1. The CDR3 length is 14 residues. CDR1 and CDR2 from the germline V gene are MNHEY and SMNVEV (reference sequence). The V segment lost 4 bases and the J segment 4 bases; nucleotides outside the gene matches: 1. Here the CDR3 reads CASSSTGGNEKLFF. CDR3 sequence (DNA): TGTGCCAGCAGTTCGACAGGGGGTAATGAAAAACTGTTTTTT.

V usage is TRBV2 and J usage is TRBJ1-5; tentatively, D is TRBD1 (6 bases). In germline, CDR1 is SNHLY, CDR2 FYNNEI. The CDR3 consists of 17 residues. Between the trimmed V and J ends, which lost 5 bases and 0 bases, there was a span of 17 bases. The CDR3 nucleotides read TGTGCCAGCAGTCCTCAACAGGGTCGGTATAGCAATCAGCCCCAGCATTTT. Translated, it gives CASSPQQGRYSNQPQHF.

This clone was recorded once. DNA for the CDR3: TGTGCCAGCACTACTGCGGTACCTGGGGCCAACGTCCTGACTTTC. Its translation is CASTTAVPGANVLTF. This chain connects TRBV2 to TRBJ2-6; D is undetermined. The V and J ends lost 7 bases and 2 bases respectively, with 12 bases between them. Germline V gene lookup returns CDR1 SNHLY and CDR2 FYNNEI. This CDR3 comprises 15 residues.

The V and J genes are TRBV7-2 and TRBJ2-1, with TRBD2 identical over 9 bases. The CDR3 extends over 16 amino acids. Germline trimming cut 2 bases from V and 2 bases from J; bases unmatched to any gene: 4. CDR1 and CDR2 (germline): SGHTA, FQGNSA. The CDR3 loop reads CASSLSAGGPYNEQFF. DNA for the CDR3: TGTGCCAGCAGCTTAAGCGCGGGGGGGCCCTACAATGAGCAGTTCTTC.

For this clone: The sample holds other DNA sequences that translate to the same CDR3. The gene calls are TRBV7-9 and TRBJ2-7; the D is unclear. Per germline, CDR1 SEHNR and CDR2 FQNEAQ (reference sequence). The V gene lost 5 bases and the J gene lost 1 base, with 12 bases spanning the gap. CDR3 length equals 14 residues. The DNA of the CDR3 is TGTGCCAGCAGCCGAGGTAGTGGTTCCTACGAGCAGTACTTC. Encoded protein: CASSRGSGSYEQYF. The variable domain in full, completed from reference TRBV7-9 and TRBJ2-7, reads DTGVSQNPRHKITKRGQNVTFRCDPISEHNRLYWYRQTLGQGPEFLTYFQNEAQLEKSRLLSDRFSAERPKGSFSTLEIQRTEQGDSAMYLCASSRGSGSYEQYFGPGTRLTVT.

J is TRBJ2-1 and V is TRBV6-5; 9 bases are a match to TRBD1. CDR3 length equals 15 residues. V dropped 6 bases and J dropped 5; count of bases not matched to a gene: 8. Per germline, CDR1 MNHEY and CDR2 SVGAGI. The CDR3 DNA reads as TGTGCCAGCAGGACCGGGGACAGGGTACACAATGAGCAGTTCTTC. As protein: CASRTGDRVHNEQFF.

The chain employs TRBV6-5 and TRBJ1-2; D unclear. Trimming shortened V by 6 bases and J by 0 bases, and 14 bases separated the two germline ends. CDR3 length: 15 amino acids. Germline V CDR1 and CDR2: MNHEY, SVGAGI. CDR3 nucleotides: TGTGCCAGCAGCCTAACGCCGGACTCTAACTATGGCTACACCTTC. Its translation is CASSLTPDSNYGYTF.

This chain joins TRBV6-5 and TRBJ2-1; 12 bases agree with TRBD2. The CDR3 runs 14 residues. Germline V lookup: CDR1 MNHEY, CDR2 SVGAGI. J was trimmed by 8 bases and V by 6 bases; bases with no gene match: 5. The CDR3 here is CASRGLAGFDEQFF. The CDR3 DNA reads TGTGCCAGCAGAGGACTAGCGGGATTCGATGAGCAGTTCTTC.

This clone appeared a single time. The chain recombines TRBV21-1 with TRBJ2-7; the tabulated D call, TRBD1, remains unverified against the DNA. TRBV21-1 is assigned pseudogene status. The CDR3 is made up of 16 amino acids. DNA of the CDR3: TGTGCCAGCAGCTTCCACGGGGCAGGGGGCGAATCCGAGCAGTACTTC. Its translation: CASSFHGAGGESEQYF.

The chain recombines TRBV12-5 with TRBJ1-5; 9 nucleotides line up with TRBD1. The germline gives CDR1 LGHNT, CDR2 FRNRAP. CDR3 size: 14 residues. Trimming removed 1 base from V and 5 bases from J; junction bases left unmatched: 0. CDR3 residues: CASGLGTGDQPQHF. CDR3 DNA sequence: TGTGCTAGTGGTTTGGGGACAGGGGATCAGCCCCAGCATTTT.

V is TRBV18 and J is TRBJ2-7; no clear D gene. The germline CDR1 and CDR2 sequences are KGHSH and LQKENI. This CDR3 has 12 amino acids. The V gene lost 8 bases and the J gene lost 4 bases, with 12 bases spanning the gap. CDR3 in amino acids: CASAPSIYEQYF. CDR3 coding DNA: TGTGCCAGCGCGCCATCGATTTACGAGCAGTACTTC.

The count of this clone is one. The chain links TRBV19 to TRBJ2-6, with 12 bases lining up with TRBD1. Trimming cost V 5 bases and J 3 bases; bases outside gene matches: 8. From germline, CDR1 is LNHDA and CDR2 SQIVND (reference sequence). The CDR3 has 18 residues. CDR3 region: CASSGRDRGLYGANVLTF. CDR3 DNA sequence: TGTGCCAGTAGTGGGCGGGACAGGGGGCTATATGGGGCCAACGTCCTGACTTTC.

The rearrangement uses TRBV9 and TRBJ2-3; 8 nucleotides agree with TRBD1. Germline V lookup: CDR1 SGDLS, CDR2 YYNGEE. The CDR3 has 15 amino acids. V shed 4 bases and J 0 bases; nucleotides not matched to a gene: 4. CDR3 coding DNA: TGTGCCAGCAGCCCCGACAGGGGTAGCACAGATACGCAGTATTTT. Translation gives CASSPDRGSTDTQYF.

The CDR3 here is CASSVRDSTNYGYTF. The CDR3 DNA follows: TGTGCCAGCAGCGTCCGGGACTCAACTAACTATGGCTACACCTTC. The chain couples TRBV9 to TRBJ1-2; perhaps TRBD1 as D (5 bases). Germline V CDR1 and CDR2: SGDLS, YYNGEE. The CDR3 runs 15 residues. The ends were cut back, 2 bases at V and 0 bases at J, with 11 bases in the middle.

This CDR3 reads CASSPPLGGTEQYF. The CDR3, as DNA: TGTGCCAGCAGTCCTCCACTCGGGGGGACCGAGCAGTACTTC. The rearrangement joins TRBV11-3 to TRBJ2-7; 7 bases align to TRBD2. The trim removed 6 bases at V and 6 bases at J, leaving 11 bases unmatched. This CDR3 has 14 amino acids. Germline V CDR1 and CDR2: SGHNT, YENEEA.